These T cell receptor beta chains were read from a single sample in a study of T cell responses to AZD1222 COVID-19 vaccine. The assay was immunoSEQ multiplex PCR, and TCRdb's table has in-frame clones only and misses some. The table has about 160,000 clones, 92% seen once. The material sequenced was peripheral blood, taken on day 0 of MenACWY control vaccination. These receptors all stem from an adult in good health. CDR3s include the opening cysteine and the closing phenylalanine or tryptophan. Fields, in order: V gene, D gene, clone size, J gene, CDR3 DNA, CDR3 protein. A D gene is named only where the DNA matches it firmly. Some rows have no size entry. The others give once, few or many, or a class for an expanded clone.

TRBV21-1	-	-	TRBJ2-1	TGTGCCAGCAGCAAGGGCGGGAGGTACTACAATGAGCAGTTCTTC	CASSKGGRYYNEQFF
TRBV4-1	TRBD1	-	TRBJ2-7	TGCGCCAGCAGCCAAGTGCCGGGACAGGGCTACGAGCAGTACTTC	CASSQVPGQGYEQYF
TRBV9	TRBD1	-	TRBJ2-2	TGTGCCAGCAGCGTAAGACAGGGGTTTGGCGGGGAGCTGTTTTTT	CASSVRQGFGGELFF
TRBV7-2	-	once	TRBJ2-1	TGTGCCAGCAGCGTCGACCTAGGAATGGATGAGCAGTTCTTC	CASSVDLGMDEQFF
TRBV28	-	once	TRBJ1-1	TGTGCCAGCAGTTTATGGAGGGCGAACACTGAAGCTTTCTTT	CASSLWRANTEAFF
TRBV27	-	-	TRBJ2-5	TGTGCCAGCAGTTTATCGGGGCGGGGAGAGACCCAGTACTTC	CASSLSGRGETQYF
TRBV30	TRBD1	-	TRBJ1-3	TGTGCCTGGAGGGACAGGGCTGGAAACACCATATATTTT	CAWRDRAGNTIYF
TRBV6-1	TRBD1	-	TRBJ1-2	TGTGCCAGCAGTGAACACAGGGGGTCCGCCTATGGCTACACCTTC	CASSEHRGSAYGYTF
TRBV27	TRBD2	-	TRBJ2-2	TGTGCCAGCAGTTTGCGACTAGCGGGTAACGGGGAGCTGTTTTTT	CASSLRLAGNGELFF
TRBV6-5	-	-	TRBJ2-7	TGTGCCAGCAATCCGACACAAGTCATCTACGAGCAGTACTTC	CASNPTQVIYEQYF
TRBV2	-	-	TRBJ2-1	TGTGCCAGCAGTGTGGGCAGGGAGTTCTTC	CASSVGREFF
TRBV30	TRBD1	-	TRBJ2-6	TGTGCCTGGAGTGTAATTTGGGACAGGGAGGGATCTGGGGCCAACGTCCTGACTTTC	CAWSVIWDREGSGANVLTF
TRBV7-2	-	-	TRBJ2-7	TGTGCCAGCAACCTAGGGCCTTCCTACGAGCAGTACTTC	CASNLGPSYEQYF
TRBV5-6	-	-	TRBJ2-4	TGTGCCAGCAGCTCCCAACGAGGGGCCAAAAACATTCAGTACTTC	CASSSQRGAKNIQYF
TRBV19	-	-	TRBJ1-1	TGTGCCAGCCTTCCCCCGACAGTTAACACTGAAGCTTTCTTT	CASLPPTVNTEAFF
TRBV2	-	-	TRBJ2-5	TGTGCCAGCACCTGGGGGGGGGACAAAGAGACCCAGTACTTC	CASTWGGDKETQYF
TRBV28	TRBD1	-	TRBJ1-4	TGTGCCAGCAGGGGCCCCCTTCGGGCAGGGGGCGGAGAAAAACTGTTTTTT	CASRGPLRAGGGEKLFF
TRBV19	-	-	TRBJ1-5	TGTGCCAGTAGTGCGACAAGCTATCAGCCCCAGCATTTT	CASSATSYQPQHF
TRBV2	TRBD1	few	TRBJ2-7	TGTGCCAGCAGCCACAGGGGGAGGTACGAGCAGTACTTC	CASSHRGRYEQYF
TRBV11-2	-	once	TRBJ1-2	TGTGCCAGCAGCTTAGTAGCGGGCTATGGCTACACCTTC	CASSLVAGYGYTF
TRBV6-2/TRBV6-3	-	-	TRBJ2-3	TGTGCCAGCAGTCGCTCTCTCCTGGGGACAGATACGCAGTATTTT	CASSRSLLGTDTQYF
TRBV9	-	-	TRBJ1-6	TGTGCCAGCAGCGTTGGCAGTCAGACACTAAATTCACCCCTCCACTTT	CASSVGSQTLNSPLHF
TRBV6-5	-	-	TRBJ1-2	TGTGCCAGCAGGGCCTCGGGCAGGAACTATGGCTACACCTTC	CASRASGRNYGYTF
TRBV2	-	-	TRBJ2-3	TGTGCCAGCACCTTCGCCACAGATACGCAGTATTTT	CASTFATDTQYF
TRBV9	-	-	TRBJ2-1	TGTGCCAGCAGCCCGTCAGGGCAGCTCGATGAGCAGTTCTTC	CASSPSGQLDEQFF
TRBV3-1/TRBV3-2	TRBD2	-	TRBJ2-4	TGTGCCAGCAGCGGGCTAGCGGGAGGGACAAACATTCAGTACTTC	CASSGLAGGTNIQYF
TRBV7-9	-	-	TRBJ2-7	TGTGCCAGCAGCTTTAAGGGGGGATTAGGCGAGCAGTACTTC	CASSFKGGLGEQYF
TRBV5-6	TRBD1	-	TRBJ2-1	TGTGCCAGCAGTCCAGGGACAGGGTGGAGAAATGAGCAGTTCTTC	CASSPGTGWRNEQFF
TRBV6-9	TRBD1	-	TRBJ2-2	TGTGCCAGCAGGGGGGGAGACAGGGGAAGGGAGCTGTTTTTT	CASRGGDRGRELFF
TRBV5-4	-	-	TRBJ2-6	TGTGCCAGCAGCTCAAGGAGTTCTGGGGCCAACGTCCTGACTTTC	CASSSRSSGANVLTF
TRBV19	-	-	TRBJ1-4	TGTGCCAGTAGTATTGGATTAGAGGCAACTAATGAAAAACTGTTTTTT	CASSIGLEATNEKLFF
TRBV7-9	TRBD1	-	TRBJ2-5	TGTGCCAGCGGGACAGGGGCCAGGATGGGAGAGACCCAGTACTTC	CASGTGARMGETQYF
TRBV28	-	-	TRBJ1-2	TGTGCCAGCAGCCCAGGACACTATGGCTACACCTTC	CASSPGHYGYTF
TRBV28	-	few	TRBJ1-2	TGTGCCAGCAGTTCCCCCCGGGGCGAGGGTAACTATGGCTACACCTTC	CASSSPRGEGNYGYTF
TRBV19	TRBD2	-	TRBJ2-3	TGTGCCAGTAGTAAACGGGGGCTAGCGGGAAGGGCAGATACGCAGTATTTT	CASSKRGLAGRADTQYF
TRBV27	-	-	TRBJ2-5	TGTGCCAGCAGTTTAAGTTTGGGTGTAATAGAGACCCAGTACTTC	CASSLSLGVIETQYF
TRBV15	-	few	TRBJ1-4	TGTGCCACCAGCAGAGGTGGACTGGATGAAAAACTGTTTTTT	CATSRGGLDEKLFF
TRBV6-5	-	-	TRBJ2-3	TGTGCCAGCAGTTATGGTGGTACGCAGTATTTT	CASSYGGTQYF
TRBV25-1	TRBD1	-	TRBJ1-6	TGTGCCAGCAGTGTCGGGACAGCCTATAATTCACCCCTCCACTTT	CASSVGTAYNSPLHF
TRBV6-5	-	-	TRBJ2-5	TGTGCCAGCAGTTACTCGACCAGGGTTGAGACCCAGTACTTC	CASSYSTRVETQYF
TRBV3-1/TRBV3-2	-	-	TRBJ1-5	TGTGCCAGCAGCCAGGCCGGGACCCTTCAGCCCCAGCATTTT	CASSQAGTLQPQHF
TRBV9	TRBD1	-	TRBJ1-6	TGTGCCAGCAGCGCCAGGGGGTTCACTTCACCCCTCCACTTT	CASSARGFTSPLHF
TRBV5-1	TRBD1	-	TRBJ1-1	TGCGCCAGCAGCTCCCCCGGGACAGATAACACTGAAGCTTTCTTT	CASSSPGTDNTEAFF
TRBV7-3	-	-	TRBJ2-1	TGTGCCAGCAGCCTAAACCCCGAAATTGGTGAGCAGTTCTTC	CASSLNPEIGEQFF
TRBV19	-	-	TRBJ2-1	TGTGCCAGTAGTATAATGGGGGGAGGCAATGAGCAGTTCTTC	CASSIMGGGNEQFF
TRBV29-1	TRBD1	-	TRBJ1-3	TGCAGCGTCCTGACAGGGTCTGGAAACACCATATATTTT	CSVLTGSGNTIYF
TRBV7-2	-	few	TRBJ1-5	TGTGCCAGCAGCTTAGACGGAAGGGAAGGCCGTCCCCAGCATTTT	CASSLDGREGRPQHF
TRBV6-5	-	once	TRBJ2-1	TGTGCCAGCAGTTCCCCGGGTCAGTCCTACAATGAGCAGTTCTTC	CASSSPGQSYNEQFF
TRBV11-2	-	-	TRBJ2-1	TGTGCCAGCAGCTTAGGGGGGGCCTACAATGAGCAGTTCTTC	CASSLGGAYNEQFF
TRBV7-6	-	-	TRBJ1-2	TGTGCCAGCAGCCCCAGACAGGAAAGTTACTATGGCTACACCTTC	CASSPRQESYYGYTF
TRBV6-6	-	-	TRBJ1-5	TGTGCCAGCAGCGGGGTCAGTCAGCCCCAGCATTTT	CASSGVSQPQHF
TRBV5-1	TRBD1	once	TRBJ1-2	TGCGCCAGCAGCTTAGACAGGGCTGGCTACACCTTC	CASSLDRAGYTF
TRBV3-1/TRBV3-2	-	-	TRBJ1-6	TGTGCCAGCAGCCAAGCCCCAAGCCGTAACTATAATTCACCCCTCCACTTT	CASSQAPSRNYNSPLHF
TRBV6-5	TRBD2	-	TRBJ2-7	TGTGCCAGCAGGTATAGCGGGAGCTACGAGCAGTACTTC	CASRYSGSYEQYF